This T cell receptor beta chain was sequenced in a study of PD-1 blockade in mismatch repair-deficient tumors. Study results and limitations: After pembrolizumab, tumor-resident clones rose rapidly, then generally contracted before radiologic responses.

TCR sequencing covered a few patients who responded to pembrolizumab. V lost 0 bases and J 6 bases, leaving 7 bases between the germline ends. Germline V gene data show CDR1 as KGHSY and CDR2 as FQNENV. CDR3 size: 13 residues. About this clone itself: Its target is unknown.

TCRdb keeps only in-frame clones here, not all; method: immunoSEQ multiplex PCR. The sample holds under 75,000 clones, 70% to 90% seen once. The source material was peripheral blood, sampled 52 weeks after starting pembrolizumab. This receptor was taken from an adult with mismatch repair-deficient cancer. The J gene is TRBJ2-3, the V gene TRBV16, with unresolved D. Written as DNA, the CDR3 is TGTGCCAGCAGCCAATCGTTCATTGATACGCAGTATTTT. It encodes CASSQSFIDTQYF.